The source of this T cell receptor (beta chain) is a study of cytomegalovirus exposure and HLA in healthy donors. Of note for this clone: The target antigen is unknown.

General study points: Later work found most CMV-associated TCR beta chains apparently HLA-restricted.

PCR used 60 Vbeta primers and 13 Jbeta primers. Libraries were prepared by immunoSEQ multiplex PCR; TCRdb keeps only in-frame clonotypes and omits some of them. The table has approximately 130,000 clones, 80% to 85% seen once. The receptor's source is a man aged 18 to 30 in good health and CMV-seronegative. The sequencing sample was made of PBMCs.

CDR3 DNA sequence: TGCGCCAGCAGCCAGGGACTAGCGGGGGGCCCCACCGGGGAGCTGTTTTTT. Its translation is CASSQGLAGGPTGELFF. The chain has TRBV4-1 and TRBJ2-2, with TRBD2 matching 15 bases. Germline trimming cut 3 bases from V and 4 bases from J; bases unmatched to any gene: 3. CDR1 and CDR2 (germline): MGHRA, YSYEKL. The CDR3 is made up of 17 amino acids.